This TCR beta chain was identified in a study of prognosis after radiotherapy for stage I lung cancer. V gave up 5 bases and J gave up 3 bases; unmatched junction bases: 12. CDR1 SGHTA and CDR2 FQGNSA come from the germline V gene. The CDR3 is made up of 16 amino acids. The authors amplified TCR beta CDR3 from genomic DNA using two-round multiplex PCR. First-round PCR employed TRBV- and TRBJ-specific primers for each gene. TCRdb re-derived calls from the multiplex PCR reads in MiXCR, one entry per CDR3 protein. This repertoire shows around 56,000 distinct CDR3 sequences, 26% found once; its top ten account for approximately 8.3%. This clonotype occurred many times.

This sequence was found in a donor at least 50 years old with non-small cell lung cancer. Specimen: PBMCs, collected before or after stereotactic body radiation therapy (not recorded which). J is TRBJ2-7 and V is TRBV7-2; 8 bases are shared with TRBD2. The CDR3 coding sequence is TGTGCCAGCAGCCTAGGCGCCGGGACTAGTCTCTACGAGCAGTACTTC. It translates to CASSLGAGTSLYEQYF.